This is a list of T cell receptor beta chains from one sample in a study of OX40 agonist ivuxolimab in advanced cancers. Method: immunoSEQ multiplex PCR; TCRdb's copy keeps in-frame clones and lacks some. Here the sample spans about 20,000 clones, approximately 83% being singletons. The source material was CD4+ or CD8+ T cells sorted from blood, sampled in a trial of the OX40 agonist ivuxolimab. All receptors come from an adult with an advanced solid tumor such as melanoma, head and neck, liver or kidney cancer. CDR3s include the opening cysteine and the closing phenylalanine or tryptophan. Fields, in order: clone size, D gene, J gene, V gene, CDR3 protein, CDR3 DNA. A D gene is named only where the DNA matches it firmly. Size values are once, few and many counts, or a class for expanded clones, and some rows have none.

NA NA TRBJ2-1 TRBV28 CASSLLSRDEQFF TGTGCCAGCAGTTTGCTATCGAGGGACGAGCAGTTCTTC
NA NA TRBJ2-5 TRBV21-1 CASSKEGQGRETQYF TGTGCCAGCAGCAAAGAGGGACAGGGACGGGAGACCCAGTACTTC
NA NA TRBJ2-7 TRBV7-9 CASSLGASLYEQYF TGTGCCAGCAGCTTAGGGGCCAGCCTCTACGAGCAGTACTTC
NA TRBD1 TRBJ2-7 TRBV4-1 CASSQDLISRTGSVQYF TGCGCCAGCAGCCAAGATTTGATCTCCAGGACAGGGTCCGTGCAGTACTTC
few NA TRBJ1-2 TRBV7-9 CASIDGPNYGYTF TGTGCCAGCATCGACGGTCCTAACTATGGCTACACCTTC
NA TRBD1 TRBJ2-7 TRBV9 CASSAEQGYEQYF TGTGCCAGCAGCGCTGAACAGGGGTACGAGCAGTACTTC
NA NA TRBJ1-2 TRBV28 CASSFVEGSNYGYTF TGTGCCAGCAGTTTCGTTGAAGGCAGTAACTATGGCTACACCTTC
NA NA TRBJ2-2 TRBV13 CASSFYGELFF TGTGCCAGCAGCTTTTACGGGGAGCTGTTTTTT
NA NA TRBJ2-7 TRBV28 CASSLGTYEQYF TGTGCCAGCAGTTTAGGGACCTACGAGCAGTACTTC
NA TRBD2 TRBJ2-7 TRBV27 CASSLRSAGEYEQYF TGTGCCAGCAGTTTGCGGTCGGCGGGAGAATACGAGCAGTACTTC
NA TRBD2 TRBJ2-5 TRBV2 CASSDRAGVGETQYF TGTGCCAGCAGTGACCGGGCGGGGGTAGGGGAGACCCAGTACTTC
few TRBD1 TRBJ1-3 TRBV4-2 CASSQEQQGVSGNTIYF TGTGCCAGCAGCCAAGAGCAACAGGGGGTCTCTGGAAACACCATATATTTT
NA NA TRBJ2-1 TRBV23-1 CASVGEQFF TGCGCCAGCGTAGGGGAGCAGTTCTTC
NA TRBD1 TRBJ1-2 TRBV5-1 CASSSDRDRTLFGYTF TGCGCCAGCAGCTCGGACCGGGACAGGACCCTCTTTGGCTACACCTTC
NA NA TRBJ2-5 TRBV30 CAWSDYGQETQYF TGTGCCTGGAGTGACTACGGACAAGAGACCCAGTACTTC
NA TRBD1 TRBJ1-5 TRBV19 CASTPSQGGYQPQHF TGTGCCAGTACCCCAAGTCAGGGGGGATATCAGCCCCAGCATTTT
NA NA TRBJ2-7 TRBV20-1 CSAYLLSEQYF TGCAGTGCTTACTTACTTTCCGAGCAGTACTTC
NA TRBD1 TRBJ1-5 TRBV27 CASRSGTGHQPQHF TGTGCCAGCAGATCCGGGACAGGGCATCAGCCCCAGCATTTT
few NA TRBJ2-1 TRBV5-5 CASSFWGDEQFF TGTGCCAGCAGCTTCTGGGGCGATGAGCAGTTCTTC
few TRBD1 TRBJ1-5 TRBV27 CASRPVTGGNQPQHF TGTGCCAGCAGGCCGGTGACAGGGGGGAATCAGCCCCAGCATTTT
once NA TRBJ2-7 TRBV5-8 CASSLGYEQYF TGTGCCAGCAGCTTGGGCTACGAGCAGTACTTC
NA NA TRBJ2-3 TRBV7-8 CASSLEGAPSTDTQYF TGTGCCAGCAGCTTAGAGGGCGCCCCTAGCACAGATACGCAGTATTTT
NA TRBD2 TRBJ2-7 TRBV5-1 CASSQLAGPSYEQYF TGCGCCAGCAGTCAACTAGCGGGGCCATCCTACGAGCAGTACTTC
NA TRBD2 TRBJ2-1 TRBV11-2 CASSPGLAGASYNEQFF TGTGCCAGCAGCCCCGGACTAGCGGGAGCAAGTTACAATGAGCAGTTCTTC
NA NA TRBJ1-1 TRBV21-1 CARHRVENTEAFF TGTGCCAGACACAGGGTCGAGAACACTGAAGCTTTCTTT
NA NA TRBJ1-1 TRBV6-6 CASSYRGGARNTEAFF TGTGCCAGCAGTTACCGAGGCGGGGCAAGGAACACTGAAGCTTTCTTT
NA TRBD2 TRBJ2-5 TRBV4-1 CASSQGTSGSETQYF TGCGCCAGCAGCCAAGGGACTAGCGGGTCGGAGACCCAGTACTTC
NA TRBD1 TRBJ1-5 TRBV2 CASKPGQGNQPQHF TGTGCCAGCAAGCCGGGACAGGGCAATCAGCCCCAGCATTTT
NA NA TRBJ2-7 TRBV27 CASSLLGVPYEQYF TGTGCCAGCAGTTTACTTGGGGTTCCCTACGAGCAGTACTTC
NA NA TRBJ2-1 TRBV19 CASSIVEGNEQFF TGTGCCAGTAGTATAGTAGAGGGGAATGAGCAGTTCTTC
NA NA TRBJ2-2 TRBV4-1 CASSQGLGAGRVTGELFF TGCGCCAGCAGCCAGGGGTTGGGAGCAGGGCGGGTAACCGGGGAGCTGTTTTTT
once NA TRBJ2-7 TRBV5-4 CAVSGPLDEQYF TGTGCCGTATCGGGTCCCTTGGACGAGCAGTACTTC
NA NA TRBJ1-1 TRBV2 CASSLGRSEAFF TGTGCCAGCAGCCTTGGACGGTCTGAAGCTTTCTTT
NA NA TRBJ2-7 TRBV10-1 CASSEGGPGYEQYF TGCGCCAGCAGTGAGGGCGGCCCGGGCTACGAGCAGTACTTC
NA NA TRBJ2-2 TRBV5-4 CASSVGTTITGELFF TGTGCCAGCAGCGTCGGGACCACCATTACCGGGGAGCTGTTTTTT
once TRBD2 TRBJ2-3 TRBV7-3 CASSPLAGGADTQYF TGTGCCAGCAGCCCCCTAGCGGGGGGTGCAGATACGCAGTATTTT
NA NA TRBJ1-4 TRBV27 CASSTFGGEKLFF TGTGCCAGCAGTACCTTCGGGGGAGAAAAACTGTTTTTT
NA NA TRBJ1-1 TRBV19 CASSMVNTEAFF TGTGCCAGTAGTATGGTGAACACTGAAGCTTTCTTT
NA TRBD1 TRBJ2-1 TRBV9 CASSVARVGTGDEQFF TGTGCCAGCAGCGTAGCTCGGGTAGGGACAGGCGATGAGCAGTTCTTC
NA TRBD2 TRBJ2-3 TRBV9 CASSVEPGGLVTDTQYF TGTGCCAGCAGCGTAGAACCGGGAGGTTTGGTCACAGATACGCAGTATTTT
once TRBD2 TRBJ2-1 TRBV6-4 CASSVSAGESYNEQFF TGTGCCAGCAGTGTCTCGGCGGGAGAATCCTACAATGAGCAGTTCTTC
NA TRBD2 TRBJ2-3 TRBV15 CATSRDPAGGLTDTQYF TGTGCCACCAGCAGAGACCCAGCGGGAGGTCTCACAGATACGCAGTATTTT
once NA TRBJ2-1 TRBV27 CASFPGPSSYNEQFF TGTGCCAGCTTTCCAGGTCCGAGCTCCTACAATGAGCAGTTCTTC
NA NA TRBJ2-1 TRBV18 CASSPTGGSYNEQFF TGTGCCAGCTCACCGACAGGCGGCTCCTACAATGAGCAGTTCTTC